The T cell receptor beta chain under discussion was sequenced for a study of cytomegalovirus exposure and HLA in healthy donors. On the study more broadly: In terms of ancestry, the Caucasian-associated cluster contained roughly 80% of the 398 genotyped donors.

Details on this clone: Its antigen is unknown.

Study-wide findings and caveats: A later analysis linked some 17,000 TCR beta sequences to HLA alleles at 0.05 false discovery rate. In vitro experiments confirmed that three CMV-associated chains were specific for CMV antigens. Immune exposure information available was restricted to CMV serostatus.

The PCR ran on 60 Vbeta and 13 Jbeta primers. Some clones are missing from TCRdb's copy, which holds only in-frame ones; the method was immunoSEQ multiplex PCR. Of 150,000 to 200,000 clones listed, 80% to 85% are singletons. Looked up from germline, CDR1 is SGHRS and CDR2 is YFSETQ. CDR3 length: 15 amino acids. V lost 4 bases, J lost 4 bases, and 4 bases stayed unmatched. Sample: PBMCs. The receptor's source is a man over 45 in good health and CMV-seropositive. The V gene is TRBV5-1, the J gene TRBJ2-6; 8 positions match TRBD1. CDR3 protein: CASSTQGAGANVLTF. In DNA, the CDR3 is TGCGCCAGCAGCACCCAGGGGGCCGGGGCCAACGTCCTGACTTTC.